The clone carrying this T cell receptor (beta chain) has just a few counts. What it recognizes is unknown. This sample is drawn from a study of blood T cells in healthy people across ages. Total RNA was extracted at no less than 5 micrograms per sample. Findings of the study overall: Bulk PBMC profiling left naive and antigen-experienced comparisons inconclusive.

Trimming left V 6 bases short and J 3 bases short, with 6 bases between. The length of the CDR3 is 12 residues. PCR was performed a second time for 7 to 11 cycles using a sample-barcoded 5' primer and a J-beta primer mix. TCRdb reanalysed the 5' RACE reads using MiXCR and keeps one entry per CDR3 protein. The table has 550,000 to 750,000 distinct CDR3 sequences, 21% seen once. The TCR sequence derives from a man between 65 and 80 years old in good health. The genes are TRBV12-3 or TRBV12-4 and TRBJ1-3; no firm D call. The sample was blood. Here the CDR3 DNA reads TGTGCCAGCAGGCCATTTGGAAACACCATATATTTT. It yields the protein CASRPFGNTIYF.